This T cell receptor (beta chain) is from a study of tumor-infiltrating lymphocytes in primary liver carcinoma. Whole-study results and caveats: Only about 7-24% of top clones occurred in every one of the five tumor regions.

From about 490 ng of total RNA, TCR beta-specific cDNA was reverse-transcribed using a constant-region primer. Slightly modified ARM-PCR served as the procedure for the TCR beta libraries. These libraries came from three rounds of nested multiplex PCR. The study ran its first two PCR rounds for nine to ten cycles each, using TRBV1-TRBV30 forward primers and a C-beta reverse primer. MiXCR, applied by TCRdb to the multiplex PCR reads, yields one record per CDR3 protein. Here the sample spans about 78,000 distinct CDR3 sequences, 70% to 80% being singletons. Without any cell sorting, about 20-31 mg of bulk tissue yielded co-extracted RNA and DNA. CDR1 is SGHRS, CDR2 YFSETQ, per germline. V was cut by 1 base and J by 0 bases, with 11 bases left in between. The length of the CDR3 is 16 residues. This clonotype has ten or more counts. No antigen is known for it.

This rearrangement joins TRBV5-1 to TRBJ1-3, with a possible D match to TRBD1 (5 bases). Material for sequencing was liver tumor tissue from sampling region 4. Sample subset: tumor region T4, right-lateral pole. This sequence originates from a woman between 55 and 75 years old with primary liver carcinoma and hepatitis B virus infection. CDR3 protein: CASSLMGGISGNTIYF. Written as DNA, the CDR3 is TGCGCCAGCAGCTTGATGGGGGGAATCTCTGGAAACACCATATATTTT.